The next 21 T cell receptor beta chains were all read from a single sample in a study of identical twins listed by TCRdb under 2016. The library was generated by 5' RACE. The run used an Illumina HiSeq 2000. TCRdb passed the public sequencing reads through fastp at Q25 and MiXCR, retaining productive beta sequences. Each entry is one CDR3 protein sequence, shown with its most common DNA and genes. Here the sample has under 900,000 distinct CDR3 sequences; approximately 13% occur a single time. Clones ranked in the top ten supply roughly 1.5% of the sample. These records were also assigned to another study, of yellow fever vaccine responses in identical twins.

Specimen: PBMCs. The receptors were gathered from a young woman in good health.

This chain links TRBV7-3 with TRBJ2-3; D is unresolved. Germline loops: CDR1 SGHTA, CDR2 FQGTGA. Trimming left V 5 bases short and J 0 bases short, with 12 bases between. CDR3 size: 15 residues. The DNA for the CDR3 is TGTGCCAGCAGCCCCTCGGTAGGGAGCACAGATACGCAGTATTTT. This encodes CASSPSVGSTDTQYF.

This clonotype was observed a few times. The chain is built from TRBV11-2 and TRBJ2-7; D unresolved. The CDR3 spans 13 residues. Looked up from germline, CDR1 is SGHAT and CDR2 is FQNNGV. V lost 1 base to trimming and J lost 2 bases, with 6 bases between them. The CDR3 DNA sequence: TGTGCCAGCAGCTTAGTGGACCCCTACGAGCAGTACTTC. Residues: CASSLVDPYEQYF.

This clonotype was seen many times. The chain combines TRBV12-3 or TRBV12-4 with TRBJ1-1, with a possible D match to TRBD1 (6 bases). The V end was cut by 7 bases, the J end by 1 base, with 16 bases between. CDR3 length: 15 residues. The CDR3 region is CASKPRTAENTEAFF. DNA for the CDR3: TGTGCCAGCAAACCTAGGACAGCAGAGAACACTGAAGCTTTCTTT.

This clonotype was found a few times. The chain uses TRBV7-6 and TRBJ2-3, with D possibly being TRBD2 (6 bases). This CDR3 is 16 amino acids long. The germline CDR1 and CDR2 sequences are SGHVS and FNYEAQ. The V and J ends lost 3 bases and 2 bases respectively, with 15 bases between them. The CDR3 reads CASSFTSFVTTDTQYF. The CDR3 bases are TGTGCCAGCAGCTTTACTAGCTTTGTTACCACAGATACGCAGTATTTT.

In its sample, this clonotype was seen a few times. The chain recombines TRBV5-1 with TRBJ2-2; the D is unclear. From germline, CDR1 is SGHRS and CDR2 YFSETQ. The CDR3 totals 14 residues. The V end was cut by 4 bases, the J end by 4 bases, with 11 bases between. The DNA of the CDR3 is TGCGCCAGCAGCGCGAGCAGGCTCACCGGGGAGCTGTTTTTT. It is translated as CASSASRLTGELFF.

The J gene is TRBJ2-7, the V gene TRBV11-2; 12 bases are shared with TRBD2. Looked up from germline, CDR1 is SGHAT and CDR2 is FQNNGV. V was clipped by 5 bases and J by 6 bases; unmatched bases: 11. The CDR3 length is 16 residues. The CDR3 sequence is CASSARSTSGSSEQYF. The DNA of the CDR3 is TGTGCCAGCAGCGCCCGCTCGACTAGCGGGAGTAGCGAGCAGTACTTC.

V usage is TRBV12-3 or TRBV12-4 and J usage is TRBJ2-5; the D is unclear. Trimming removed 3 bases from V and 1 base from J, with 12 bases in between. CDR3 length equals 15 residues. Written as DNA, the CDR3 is TGTGCCAGCAGTTTTTCGGCCCCATTCCAAGAGACCCAGTACTTC. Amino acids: CASSFSAPFQETQYF.

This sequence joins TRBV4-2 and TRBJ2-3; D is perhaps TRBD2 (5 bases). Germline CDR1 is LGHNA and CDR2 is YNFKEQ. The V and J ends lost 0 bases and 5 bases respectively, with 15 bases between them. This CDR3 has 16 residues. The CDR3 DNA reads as TGTGCCAGCAGCCAAGATAGGCTAGCAAAAGGAGATACGCAGTATTTT. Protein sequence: CASSQDRLAKGDTQYF.

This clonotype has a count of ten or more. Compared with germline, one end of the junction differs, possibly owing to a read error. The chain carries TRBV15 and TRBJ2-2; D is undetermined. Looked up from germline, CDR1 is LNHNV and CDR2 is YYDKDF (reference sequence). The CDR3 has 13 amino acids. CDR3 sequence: CATSSANTGELFF. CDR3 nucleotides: TGTGCCACTAGCAGCGCGAACACCGGGGAGCTGTTTTTT.

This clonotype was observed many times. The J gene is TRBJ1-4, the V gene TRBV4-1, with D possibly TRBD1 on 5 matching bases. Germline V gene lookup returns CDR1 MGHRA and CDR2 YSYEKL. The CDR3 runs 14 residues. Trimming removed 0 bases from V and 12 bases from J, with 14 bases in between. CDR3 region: CASSQDPSGRELFF. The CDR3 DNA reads TGCGCCAGCAGCCAAGATCCTTCAGGGAGGGAACTGTTTTTT.

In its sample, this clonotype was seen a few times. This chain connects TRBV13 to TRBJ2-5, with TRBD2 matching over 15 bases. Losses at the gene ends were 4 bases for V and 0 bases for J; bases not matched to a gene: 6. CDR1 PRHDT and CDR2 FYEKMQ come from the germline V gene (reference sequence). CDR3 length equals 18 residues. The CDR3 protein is CASSSSGLAGGNQETQYF. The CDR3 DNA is TGTGCCAGCAGCTCTTCGGGACTAGCGGGGGGCAACCAAGAGACCCAGTACTTC.

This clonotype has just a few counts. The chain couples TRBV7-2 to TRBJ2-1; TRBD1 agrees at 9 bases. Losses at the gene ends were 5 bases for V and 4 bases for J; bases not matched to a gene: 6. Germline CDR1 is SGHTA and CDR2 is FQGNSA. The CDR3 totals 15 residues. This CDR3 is CASSRTGGWYNEQFF. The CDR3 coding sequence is TGTGCCAGCAGCCGAACAGGGGGCTGGTACAATGAGCAGTTCTTC.

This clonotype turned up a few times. CDR3 loop: CATSNWDRGFGNQPQHF. In nucleotides, the CDR3 is TGTGCCACCAGCAACTGGGACAGGGGGTTCGGGAATCAGCCCCAGCATTTT. This chain links TRBV15 with TRBJ1-5; 11 bases agree with TRBD1. Trimming cost V 4 bases and J 4 bases; bases outside gene matches: 9. CDR1 and CDR2 (germline): LNHNV, YYDKDF (reference sequence). The CDR3 has 17 amino acids.

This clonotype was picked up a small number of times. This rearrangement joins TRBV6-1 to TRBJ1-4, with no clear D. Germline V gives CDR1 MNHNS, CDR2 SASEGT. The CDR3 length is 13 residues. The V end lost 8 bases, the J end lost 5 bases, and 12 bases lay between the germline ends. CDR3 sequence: CASLRNPNEKLFF. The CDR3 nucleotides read TGTGCCAGCCTACGGAACCCAAATGAAAAACTGTTTTTT.

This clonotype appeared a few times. The CDR3 sequence: CASSPPTSRDSQPQHF. CDR3 DNA: TGTGCCAGCTCACCACCCACCTCCCGGGACAGTCAGCCCCAGCATTTT. V is TRBV18 and J is TRBJ1-5, with TRBD1 identical over 7 bases. CDR1 is KGHSH and CDR2 is LQKENI in the germline V gene. The V segment lost 0 bases and the J segment 6 bases; nucleotides outside the gene matches: 8. CDR3 size: 16 residues.

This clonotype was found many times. This CDR3 is CASSARDRVTYEQYF. In nucleotides, the CDR3 is TGTGCCAGCAGTGCCCGGGACAGGGTGACCTACGAGCAGTACTTC. The chain carries TRBV28 and TRBJ2-7; TRBD1 aligns across 9 bases. Per the germline V gene, CDR1 is MDHEN and CDR2 is SYDVKM. The CDR3 length is 15 residues. With 5 bases clipped from V and 2 bases from J, the junction kept 7 bases outside the gene matches. The full variable domain, completed using reference TRBV28 and TRBJ2-7, is DVKVTQSSRYLVKRTGEKVFLECVQDMDHENMFWYRQDPGLGLRLIYFSYDVKMKEKGDIPEGYSVSREKKERFSLILESASTNQTSMYLCASSARDRVTYEQYFGPGTRLTVT.

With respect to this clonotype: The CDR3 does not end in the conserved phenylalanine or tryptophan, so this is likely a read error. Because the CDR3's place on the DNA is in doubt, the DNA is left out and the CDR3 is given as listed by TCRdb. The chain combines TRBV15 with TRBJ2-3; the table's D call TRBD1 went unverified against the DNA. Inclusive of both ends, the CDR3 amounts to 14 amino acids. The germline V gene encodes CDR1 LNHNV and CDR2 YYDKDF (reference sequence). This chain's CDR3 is CATSRDFGGPWGSL.

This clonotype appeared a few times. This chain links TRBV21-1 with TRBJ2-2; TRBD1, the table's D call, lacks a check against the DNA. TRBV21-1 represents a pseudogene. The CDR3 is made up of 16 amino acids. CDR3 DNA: TGTGCCAGCAGCAAAGGGGGGGATACGAACACCGGGGAGCTGTTTTTT. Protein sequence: CASSKGGDTNTGELFF.

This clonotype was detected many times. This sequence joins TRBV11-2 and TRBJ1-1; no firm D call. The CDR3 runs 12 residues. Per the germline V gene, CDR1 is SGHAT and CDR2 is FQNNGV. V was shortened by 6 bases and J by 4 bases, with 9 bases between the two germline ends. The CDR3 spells CASRGAGTEAFF. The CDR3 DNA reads TGTGCCAGCAGGGGAGCGGGCACTGAAGCTTTCTTT.

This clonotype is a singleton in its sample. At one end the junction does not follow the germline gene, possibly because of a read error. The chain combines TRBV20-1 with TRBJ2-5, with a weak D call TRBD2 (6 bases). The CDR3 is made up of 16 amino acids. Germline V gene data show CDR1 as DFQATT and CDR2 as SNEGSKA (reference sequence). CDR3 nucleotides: TGCTGTGCTAGGCCCCAACTAGCCGACACCCAAGAGACCCAGTACTTC. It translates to CCARPQLADTQETQYF.

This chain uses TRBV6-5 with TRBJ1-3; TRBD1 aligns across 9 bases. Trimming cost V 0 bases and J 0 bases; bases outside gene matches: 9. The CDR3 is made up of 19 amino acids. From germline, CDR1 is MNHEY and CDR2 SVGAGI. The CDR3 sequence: CASSYSPGQGADSGNTIYF. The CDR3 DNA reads TGTGCCAGCAGTTACTCTCCGGGACAGGGAGCAGACTCTGGAAACACCATATATTTT.